This is a list of T cell receptor beta chains from one sample in a study of blood T cell repertoires in COVID-19. Using immunoSEQ multiplex PCR, the repertoire was profiled, and TCRdb retains in-frame clones only, with some absent. The repertoire holds 140,000 to 150,000 clones, with around nine tenths as singletons. Material for sequencing was peripheral blood. These receptors were collected from a human donor in a cohort sampled during active COVID-19. The CDR3 runs from the conserved cysteine through the conserved F or W. The D gene is left open where the match is weak. Clone size is given for some rows only: seen once, a few or many times, or a class if the clone is expanded.

>.|TRBJ2-6|TRBV4-2|.
TGTGCCAGCAGTCCGGGTAGTTCTGGGGCCAACGTCCTGACTTTC
CASSPGSSGANVLTF
>.|TRBJ1-4|TRBV6-1|TRBD1
TGTGCCAGCAGTGAAGGGACAGGGTACGAAAAACTGTTTTTT
CASSEGTGYEKLFF
>few|TRBJ1-5|TRBV6-5|.
TGTGCCAGCAGTTCGGGCAATCAGCCCCAGCATTTT
CASSSGNQPQHF
>.|TRBJ1-1|TRBV7-8|TRBD1
TGTGCCAGCAGAGGGACAGGGGGGGACACTGAAGCTTTCTTT
CASRGTGGDTEAFF
>few|TRBJ1-2|TRBV28|.
TGTGCCAGCGAGCCCGGGACAAGCTATGGCTACACCTTC
CASEPGTSYGYTF
>.|TRBJ2-2|TRBV5-1|TRBD1
TGCGCCAGCAGCTTGGATGGACAGGGGTACGGGGAGCTGTTTTTT
CASSLDGQGYGELFF
>.|TRBJ1-5|TRBV7-2|.
TGTGCCAGCAGCCCAAGTGGGCAGGGCAATCAGCCCCAGCATTTT
CASSPSGQGNQPQHF
>few|TRBJ1-5|TRBV18|.
TGTGCCAGCTCACCATTGGGAGGACGGCCCGACAATCAGCCCCAGCATTTT
CASSPLGGRPDNQPQHF
>.|TRBJ2-1|TRBV11-3|TRBD1
TGTGCCAGCAGCTCGGGACAGGGGGCCTACAATGAGCAGTTCTTC
CASSSGQGAYNEQFF
>.|TRBJ2-1|TRBV6-5|.
TGTGCCAGCGACCGTTTGGGAGCTATGGATGAGCAGTTCTTC
CASDRLGAMDEQFF
>.|TRBJ2-5|TRBV5-6|TRBD2
TGTGCCAGCAGCTTGGATGTTCTAGCGGGAGGGCCGAAGACCCAGTACTTC
CASSLDVLAGGPKTQYF
>.|TRBJ2-7|TRBV13|TRBD1
TGTGCCAGCAGCCGGCCCGGGGACAGGGGCTACGAGCAGTACTTC
CASSRPGDRGYEQYF
>.|TRBJ2-2|TRBV9|TRBD1
TGTGCCAGCAGCCCTCGGACAGGGTACCGTTTTACCACCGGGGAGCTGTTTTTT
CASSPRTGYRFTTGELFF
>.|TRBJ2-1|TRBV6-5|TRBD2
TGTGCCAGCAGTTTTCAGCGGGGGAACAATGAGCAGTTCTTC
CASSFQRGNNEQFF
>.|TRBJ2-7|TRBV28|.
TGTGCCAGCAGGGCGACAGAGGACGAGCAGTACTTC
CASRATEDEQYF
>.|TRBJ1-1|TRBV19|.
TGTGCCAGTAGTATCCCTCGGGTCTCGAACACTGAAGCTTTCTTT
CASSIPRVSNTEAFF
>.|TRBJ2-5|TRBV6-5|.
TGTGCCAGCAGTTATAGTGGGGGGGCGGGTGAGACCCAGTACTTC
CASSYSGGAGETQYF
>.|TRBJ1-3|TRBV11-2|.
TGTGCCAGCAGCTTATTCGAGAGTGGAAACACCATATATTTT
CASSLFESGNTIYF
>.|TRBJ2-5|TRBV9|.
TGTGCCAGCAGCGAATCACGAGACAGCTACCAAGAGACCCAGTACTTC
CASSESRDSYQETQYF
>.|TRBJ2-2|TRBV2|TRBD2
TGTGCCAGCACCGGGACTAGCAGGAGCACCGGGGAGCTGTTTTTT
CASTGTSRSTGELFF